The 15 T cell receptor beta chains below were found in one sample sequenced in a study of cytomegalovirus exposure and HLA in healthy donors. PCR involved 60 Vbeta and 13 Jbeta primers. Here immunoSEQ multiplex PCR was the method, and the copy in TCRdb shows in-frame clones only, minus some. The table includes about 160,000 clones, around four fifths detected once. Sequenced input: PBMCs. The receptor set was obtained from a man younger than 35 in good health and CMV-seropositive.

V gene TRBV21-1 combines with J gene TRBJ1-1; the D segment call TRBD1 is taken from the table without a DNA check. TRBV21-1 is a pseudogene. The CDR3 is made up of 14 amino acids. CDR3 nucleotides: TGTGCCAGCAGCGCCCCCCCAGGGCAAACTGAAGCTTTCTTT. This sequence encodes CASSAPPGQTEAFF.

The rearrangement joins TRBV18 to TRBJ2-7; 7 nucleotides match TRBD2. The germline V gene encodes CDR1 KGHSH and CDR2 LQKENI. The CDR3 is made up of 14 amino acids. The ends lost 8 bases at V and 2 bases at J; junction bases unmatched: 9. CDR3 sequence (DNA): TGTGCCAGCACTATAAGTGGGGGGGCCTACGAGCAGTACTTC. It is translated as CASTISGGAYEQYF.

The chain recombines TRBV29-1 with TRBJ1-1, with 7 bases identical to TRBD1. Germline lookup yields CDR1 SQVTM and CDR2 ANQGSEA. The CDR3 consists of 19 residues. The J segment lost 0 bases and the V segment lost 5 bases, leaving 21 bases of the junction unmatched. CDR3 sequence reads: CSVRADRSHGLMMNTEAFF. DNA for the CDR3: TGCAGCGTTAGGGCGGACAGGAGCCATGGCCTAATGATGAACACTGAAGCTTTCTTT.

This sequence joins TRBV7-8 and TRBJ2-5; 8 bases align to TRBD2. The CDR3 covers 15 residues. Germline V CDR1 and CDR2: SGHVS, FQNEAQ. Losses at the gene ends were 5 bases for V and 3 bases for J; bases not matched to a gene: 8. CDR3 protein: CASSPPGTSEETQYF. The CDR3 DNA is TGTGCCAGCAGCCCACCCGGGACTAGTGAAGAGACCCAGTACTTC.

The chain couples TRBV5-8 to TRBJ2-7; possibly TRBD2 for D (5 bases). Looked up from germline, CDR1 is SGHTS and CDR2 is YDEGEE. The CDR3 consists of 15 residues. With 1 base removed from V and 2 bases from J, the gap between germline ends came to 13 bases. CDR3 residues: CASSLQDSATYEQYF. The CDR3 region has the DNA TGTGCCAGCAGCTTGCAGGACTCCGCAACCTACGAGCAGTACTTC. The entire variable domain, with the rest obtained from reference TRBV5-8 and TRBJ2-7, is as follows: EAGVTQSPTHLIKTRGQQATLRCSPISGHTSVYWYQQALGLGLQFLLWYDEGEERNRGNFPPRFSGRQFPNYSSELNVNALELEDSALYLCASSLQDSATYEQYFGPGTRLTVT.

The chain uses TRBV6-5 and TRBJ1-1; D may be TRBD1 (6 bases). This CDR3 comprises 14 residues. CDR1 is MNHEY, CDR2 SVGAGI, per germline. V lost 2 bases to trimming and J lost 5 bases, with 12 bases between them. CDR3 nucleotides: TGTGCCAGCAGTTACACGCCACAGGGTACTGAAGCTTTCTTT. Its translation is CASSYTPQGTEAFF.

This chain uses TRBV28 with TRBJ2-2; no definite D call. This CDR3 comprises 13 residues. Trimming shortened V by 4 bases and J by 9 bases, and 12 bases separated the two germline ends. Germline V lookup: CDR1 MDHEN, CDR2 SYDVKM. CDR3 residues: CASSSPALWELFF. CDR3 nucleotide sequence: TGTGCCAGCAGTTCCCCCGCGCTCTGGGAGCTGTTTTTT. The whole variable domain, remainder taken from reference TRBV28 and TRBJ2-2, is DVKVTQSSRYLVKRTGEKVFLECVQDMDHENMFWYRQDPGLGLRLIYFSYDVKMKEKGDIPEGYSVSREKKERFSLILESASTNQTSMYLCASSSPALWELFFGEGSRLTVL.

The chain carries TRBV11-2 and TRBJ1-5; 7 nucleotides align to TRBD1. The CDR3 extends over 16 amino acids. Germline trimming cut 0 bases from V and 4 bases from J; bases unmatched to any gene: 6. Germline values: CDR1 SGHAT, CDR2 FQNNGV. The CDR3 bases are TGTGCCAGCAGCTTAGACAGGGGGATTGGGAATCAGCCCCAGCATTTT. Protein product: CASSLDRGIGNQPQHF.

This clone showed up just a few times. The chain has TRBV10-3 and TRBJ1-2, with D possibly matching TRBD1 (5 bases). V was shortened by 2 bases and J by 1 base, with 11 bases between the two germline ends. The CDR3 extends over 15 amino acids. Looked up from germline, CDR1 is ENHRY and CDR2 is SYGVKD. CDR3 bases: TGTGCCATCAGTGAGGTCCAGGGTAGTAACTATGGCTACACCTTC. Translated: CAISEVQGSNYGYTF.

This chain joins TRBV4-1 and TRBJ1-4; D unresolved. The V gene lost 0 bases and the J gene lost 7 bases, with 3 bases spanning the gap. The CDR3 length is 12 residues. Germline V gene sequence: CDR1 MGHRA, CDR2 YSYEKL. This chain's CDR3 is CASSQDFEKLFF. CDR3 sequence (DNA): TGCGCCAGCAGCCAAGACTTTGAAAAACTGTTTTTT.

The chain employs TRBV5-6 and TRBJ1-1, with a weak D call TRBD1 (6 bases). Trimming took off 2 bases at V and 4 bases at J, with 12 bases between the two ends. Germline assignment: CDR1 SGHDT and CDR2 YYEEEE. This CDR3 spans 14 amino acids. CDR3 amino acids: CASSLQGGGTEAFF. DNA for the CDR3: TGTGCCAGCAGCTTACAGGGTGGGGGCACTGAAGCTTTCTTT.

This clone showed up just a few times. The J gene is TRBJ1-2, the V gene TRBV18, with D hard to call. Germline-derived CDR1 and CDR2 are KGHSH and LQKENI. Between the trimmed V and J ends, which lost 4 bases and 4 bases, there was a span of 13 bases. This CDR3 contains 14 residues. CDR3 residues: CASSLTDMIYGYTF. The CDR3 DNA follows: TGTGCCAGCTCACTAACCGACATGATCTATGGCTACACCTTC. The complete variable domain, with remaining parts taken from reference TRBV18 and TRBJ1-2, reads NAGVMQNPRHLVRRRGQEARLRCSPMKGHSHVYWYRQLPEEGLKFMVYLQKENIIDESGMPKERFSAEFPKEGPSILRIQQVVRGDSAAYFCASSLTDMIYGYTFGSGTRLTVV.

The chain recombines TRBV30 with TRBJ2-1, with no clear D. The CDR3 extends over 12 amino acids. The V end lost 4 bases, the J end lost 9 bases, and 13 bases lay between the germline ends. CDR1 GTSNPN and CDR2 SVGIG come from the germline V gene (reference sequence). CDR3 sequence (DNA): TGTGCCTGGACTAGAGAGGATCCTGAGCAGTTCTTC. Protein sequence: CAWTREDPEQFF.

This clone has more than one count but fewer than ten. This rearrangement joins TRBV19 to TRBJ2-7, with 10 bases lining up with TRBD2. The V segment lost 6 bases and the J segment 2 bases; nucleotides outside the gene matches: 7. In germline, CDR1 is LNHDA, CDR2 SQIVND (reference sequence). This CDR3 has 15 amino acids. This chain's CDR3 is CASSETSGRTYEQYF. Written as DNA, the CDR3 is TGTGCCAGTAGCGAGACTAGCGGGCGAACCTACGAGCAGTACTTC. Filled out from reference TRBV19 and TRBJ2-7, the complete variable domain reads DGGITQSPKYLFRKEGQNVTLSCEQNLNHDAMYWYRQDPGQGLRLIYYSQIVNDFQKGDIAEGYSVSREKKESFPLTVTSAQKNPTAFYLCASSETSGRTYEQYFGPGTRLTVT.

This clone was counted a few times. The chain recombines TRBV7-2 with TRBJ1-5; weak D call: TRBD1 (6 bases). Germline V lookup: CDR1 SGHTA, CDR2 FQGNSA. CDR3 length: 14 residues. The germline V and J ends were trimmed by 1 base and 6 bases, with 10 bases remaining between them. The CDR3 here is CASSLVGGRQPQHF. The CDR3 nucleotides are TGTGCCAGCAGCTTAGTGGGGGGGCGTCAGCCCCAGCATTTT.